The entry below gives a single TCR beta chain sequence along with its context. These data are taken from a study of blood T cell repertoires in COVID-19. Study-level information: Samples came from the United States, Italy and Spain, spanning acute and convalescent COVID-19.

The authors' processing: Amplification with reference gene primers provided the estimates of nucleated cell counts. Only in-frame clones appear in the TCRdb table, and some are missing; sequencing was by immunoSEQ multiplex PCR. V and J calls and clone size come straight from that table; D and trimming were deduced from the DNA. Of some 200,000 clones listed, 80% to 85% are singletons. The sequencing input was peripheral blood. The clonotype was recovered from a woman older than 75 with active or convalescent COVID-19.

Written as DNA, the CDR3 is TGTGCCAGCAGCTTGGAACAGAAAGAAAAACTGTTTTTT. This encodes CASSLEQKEKLFF. The V call is TRBV5-6, the J call TRBJ1-4; unclear D gene. This CDR3 spans 13 amino acids. The V end lost 0 bases, the J end lost 8 bases, and 8 bases lay between the germline ends. Germline V gives CDR1 SGHDT, CDR2 YYEEEE.